The 13 T cell receptor beta chains given below trace back to one sample, sequenced in a study of cytomegalovirus exposure and HLA in healthy donors. 60 Vbeta and 13 Jbeta primers were used in PCR. Libraries were prepared by immunoSEQ multiplex PCR; TCRdb keeps only in-frame clonotypes and omits some of them. The sample contains over 75,000 clones, roughly 83% of which appear only once. The specimen sequenced was PBMCs. These receptors originate from a woman between 50 and 59 years old in good health and CMV-seronegative.

The gene calls are TRBV7-9 and TRBJ2-1; TRBD2 agrees at 9 bases. After removal of 5 bases from V and 3 bases from J, the junction contained 2 bases not matched to a gene. The CDR3 covers 14 residues. Germline CDR1 SEHNR, CDR2 FQNEAQ (reference sequence). The CDR3 DNA is TGTGCCAGCAGCAGACTAGCGGACTACAATGAGCAGTTCTTC. Protein: CASSRLADYNEQFF.

The chain has TRBV10-3 and TRBJ2-3, with D possibly being TRBD2 (5 bases). With 6 bases removed from V and 0 bases from J, the gap between germline ends came to 7 bases. Germline-derived CDR1 and CDR2 are ENHRY and SYGVKD. CDR3 length: 13 residues. In DNA form, the CDR3 reads TGTGCCATCAGGGACTTTAGCACAGATACGCAGTATTTT. Protein: CAIRDFSTDTQYF.

This clone has only one observation. The chain joins TRBV6-1 to TRBJ2-5; 8 bases align to TRBD2. The CDR3 is made up of 14 amino acids. Trimming cost V 4 bases and J 5 bases; bases outside gene matches: 6. From germline, CDR1 is MNHNS and CDR2 SASEGT. CDR3 protein: CASSAAGVGETQYF. CDR3 DNA: TGTGCCAGCAGTGCAGCGGGAGTCGGGGAGACCCAGTACTTC.

The rearrangement joins TRBV7-2 to TRBJ1-1; the match to TRBD1 covers 7 bases. The CDR3 covers 14 residues. J was trimmed by 11 bases and V by 5 bases; bases with no gene match: 14. CDR1 and CDR2 (germline): SGHTA, FQGNSA. CDR3 sequence (DNA): TGTGCCAGCAGCACCCGACAGGGAATGGGTAAGGCTTTCTTT. Encoded protein: CASSTRQGMGKAFF.

This clone was found a few times. The chain employs TRBV11-2 and TRBJ2-5; D is uncertain. This CDR3 is 11 amino acids long. Germline CDR1 SGHAT, CDR2 FQNNGV. Trimming removed 1 base from V and 10 bases from J, with 7 bases in between. CDR3 in amino acids: CASSLVQDQYF. The CDR3 region has the DNA TGTGCCAGCAGCTTAGTGCAGGACCAGTACTTC.

V usage is TRBV11-2 and J usage is TRBJ1-2, with D possibly being TRBD1 (6 bases). Trimming shortened V by 6 bases and J by 2 bases, and 13 bases separated the two germline ends. Germline-derived CDR1 and CDR2 are SGHAT and FQNNGV. This CDR3 spans 14 amino acids. Here the CDR3 reads CASRRGQRNYGYTF. DNA for the CDR3: TGTGCCAGCAGACGAGGACAGAGGAACTATGGCTACACCTTC.

V and J are TRBV28 and TRBJ2-5; the D is unclear. The J call is uncertain, as TRBJ2-7 better fits the DNA end. The CDR3 is 16 residues long. Per the germline V gene, CDR1 is MDHEN and CDR2 is SYDVKM. The CDR3 DNA reads TGTGCCAGCAGTTTACATTTACGAACGATTTCCTACGAGCAGTACTTC. Residues: CASSLHLRTISYEQYF.

About this clone itself: Its ends do not fully match the called genes, so a read error is possible. Other DNA sequences in the sample encode the same CDR3. This chain joins TRBV7-9 and TRBJ2-1, with 11 nucleotides matching TRBD2. Per the germline V gene, CDR1 is SEHNR and CDR2 is FQNEAQ (reference sequence). CDR3 size: 14 residues. The CDR3 nucleotides read TGTGCCAGCAGCCTAGCGGGAGGTTTGAATGAGCAGTTCTTC. Encoded protein: CASSLAGGLNEQFF.

V is TRBV5-1 and J is TRBJ2-1; 8 bases match TRBD2. The CDR3 is 11 amino acids. Germline loops: CDR1 SGHRS, CDR2 YFSETQ. The junction had 1 base not matched to a gene; V was cut back by 7 bases and J by 7 bases. Written as DNA, the CDR3 is TGCGCCAGCTGCGGGGGGAATGAGCAGTTCTTC. As protein: CASCGGNEQFF. Full variable domain (missing parts from reference TRBV5-1 and TRBJ2-1): KAGVTQTPRYLIKTRGQQVTLSCSPISGHRSVSWYQQTPGQGLQFLFEYFSETQRNKGNFPGRFSGRQFSNSRSEMNVSTLELGDSALYLCASCGGNEQFFGPGTRLTVL.

This rearrangement joins TRBV9 to TRBJ2-3; 7 bases are shared with TRBD2. This CDR3 comprises 15 residues. V was pared by 1 base and J by 0 bases, with 2 bases of the junction left unmatched. Germline CDR1 SGDLS, CDR2 YYNGEE. The CDR3 DNA reads TGTGCCAGCAGCGTAACGCGGGGGAGCACAGATACGCAGTATTTT. Translation: CASSVTRGSTDTQYF.

The chain joins TRBV10-3 to TRBJ1-1; D call uncertain. V shed 1 base and J shed 0 bases, with 6 bases lying between them. CDR1 is ENHRY and CDR2 is SYGVKD in the germline V gene. The CDR3 extends over 14 amino acids. CDR3 nucleotides: TGTGCCATCAGTGAGTACAGACTGAACACTGAAGCTTTCTTT. The encoded protein is CAISEYRLNTEAFF.

The chain links TRBV30 to TRBJ1-1; the D gene is possibly TRBD1 (5 bases). The V and J ends lost 2 bases and 4 bases respectively, with 11 bases between them. The CDR3 contains 13 residues. In germline, CDR1 is GTSNPN, CDR2 SVGIG (reference sequence). This chain's CDR3 is CAWSTNRFTEAFF. The CDR3 DNA is TGTGCCTGGAGTACTAACAGGTTCACTGAAGCTTTCTTT. Full variable domain (rest looked up from reference TRBV30 and TRBJ1-1): SQTIHQWPATLVQPVGSPLSLECTVEGTSNPNLYWYRQAAGRGLQLLFYSVGIGQISSEVPQNLSASRPQDRQFILSSKKLLLSDSGFYLCAWSTNRFTEAFFGQGTRLTVV.

The V and J genes are TRBV13 and TRBJ1-2; TRBD1 is a possible D gene (6 bases). The CDR3 has 12 amino acids. V was pared by 2 bases and J by 6 bases, with 7 bases between. From germline, CDR1 is PRHDT and CDR2 FYEKMQ (reference sequence). CDR3 in amino acids: CASSLSGDGYTF. The CDR3 DNA reads TGTGCCAGCAGCTTATCAGGGGATGGCTACACCTTC.